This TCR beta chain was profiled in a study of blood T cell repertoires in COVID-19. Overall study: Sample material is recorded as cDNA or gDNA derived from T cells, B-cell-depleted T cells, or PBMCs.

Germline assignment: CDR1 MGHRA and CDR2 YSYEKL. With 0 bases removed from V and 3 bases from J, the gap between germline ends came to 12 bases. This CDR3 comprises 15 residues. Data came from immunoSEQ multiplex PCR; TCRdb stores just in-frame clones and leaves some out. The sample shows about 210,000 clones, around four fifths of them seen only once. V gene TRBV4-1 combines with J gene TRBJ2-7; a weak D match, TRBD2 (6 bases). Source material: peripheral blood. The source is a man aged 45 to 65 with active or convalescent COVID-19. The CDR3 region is CASSQDQRGIYEQYF. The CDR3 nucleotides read TGCGCCAGCAGCCAAGATCAACGGGGGATCTACGAGCAGTACTTC.